This T cell receptor beta chain is from a study of blood T cells in healthy people across ages. Notes on the study in general: Calculation of diversity from one million T cells yielded estimates considered to be underestimates.

Germline V gene data show CDR1 as KGHDR and CDR2 as SFDVKD. Between the trimmed V and J ends, which lost 5 bases and 11 bases, there was a span of 15 bases. The CDR3 runs to 14 residues. This clonotype appeared a few times. What it recognizes is unknown. A J-beta primer mix and a sample-barcoded 5' primer were used in a second PCR of about 7 to 12 cycles. TCRdb recomputed calls from the 5' RACE reads with MiXCR, one row per CDR3 protein. The data hold about 1.6 million distinct CDR3 sequences, with 34% observed a single time. The material sequenced was blood. The clonotype originates from a woman younger than 45 in good health. V usage is TRBV24-1 and J usage is TRBJ1-6; D perhaps matches TRBD1 (5 bases). CDR3 sequence (DNA): TGTGCCACCAGTGGGACTAGGGCGGGGGCACCCCTCCACTTT. This encodes CATSGTRAGAPLHF.